This T cell receptor (beta chain) stems from a study of B cell selection in AIRE deficiency. The regulatory T cell sort gate was CD4+CD25hiCD127low/negative. Remarks on this clone: No antigen is known for it.

Clones were sequenced by immunoSEQ multiplex PCR, and TCRdb holds only the in-frame ones, with some missing. The data hold 18,000 or so clones, with about 93% observed a single time. The trim removed 6 bases at V and 5 bases at J, leaving 5 bases unmatched. The CDR3 totals 13 residues. Germline CDR1 reads MNHEY; CDR2 reads SVGAGI. Whole-study findings and limits: Tconv and Treg cells from AIRE-deficient patients resembled healthy donors in TCRBV usage, CDR3 length and diversity. Around a third of healthy-donor shared Treg TCRbeta sequences appeared in patient Tconv cells.

Source material: CD4+CD25+ Tregs sorted from PBMCs. The chain joins TRBV6-5 to TRBJ2-7; 9 nucleotides line up with TRBD2. This receptor was identified in a human donor in good health. This CDR3 reads CASRRREGHEQYF. The CDR3 DNA reads TGTGCCAGCAGAAGGCGGGAGGGCCACGAGCAGTACTTC.